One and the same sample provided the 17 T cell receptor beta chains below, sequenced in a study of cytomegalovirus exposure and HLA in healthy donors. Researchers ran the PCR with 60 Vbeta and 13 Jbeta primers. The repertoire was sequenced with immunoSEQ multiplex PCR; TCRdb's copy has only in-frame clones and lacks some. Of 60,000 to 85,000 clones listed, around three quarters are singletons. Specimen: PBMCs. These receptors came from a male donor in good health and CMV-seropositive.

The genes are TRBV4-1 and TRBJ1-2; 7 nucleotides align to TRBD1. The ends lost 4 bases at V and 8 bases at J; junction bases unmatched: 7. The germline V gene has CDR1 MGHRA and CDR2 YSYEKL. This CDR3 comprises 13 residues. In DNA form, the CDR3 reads TGCGCCAGCAGCCTGGGACAGTCCGGCGGCTACACCTTC. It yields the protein CASSLGQSGGYTF.

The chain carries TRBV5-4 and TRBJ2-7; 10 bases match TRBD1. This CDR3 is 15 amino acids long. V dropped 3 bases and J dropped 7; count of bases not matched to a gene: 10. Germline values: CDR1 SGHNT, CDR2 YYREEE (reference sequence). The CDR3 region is CASSSPGTGAEEQYF. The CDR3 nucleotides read TGTGCCAGCAGCTCTCCGGGGACAGGGGCCGAGGAGCAGTACTTC.

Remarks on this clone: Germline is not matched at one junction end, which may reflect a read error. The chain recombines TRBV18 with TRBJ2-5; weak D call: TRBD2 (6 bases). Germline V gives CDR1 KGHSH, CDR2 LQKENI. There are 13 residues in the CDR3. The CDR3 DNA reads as TGTGCCAGCTTACCAAGCGGGCAAGAGACCCAGTACTTC. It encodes CASLPSGQETQYF.

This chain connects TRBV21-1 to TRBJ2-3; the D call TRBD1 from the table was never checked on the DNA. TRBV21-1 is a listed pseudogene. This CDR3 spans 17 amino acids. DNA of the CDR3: TGTGCCAGCAGCAAAGTGAGGTGGGTGGGGCGCACAGATACGCAGTATTTT. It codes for CASSKVRWVGRTDTQYF.

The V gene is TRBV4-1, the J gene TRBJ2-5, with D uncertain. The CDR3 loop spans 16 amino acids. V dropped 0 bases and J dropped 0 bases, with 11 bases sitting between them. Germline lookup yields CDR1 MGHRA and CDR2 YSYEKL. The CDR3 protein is CASSQDLAKYQETQYF. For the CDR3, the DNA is TGCGCCAGCAGCCAAGATTTAGCCAAGTACCAAGAGACCCAGTACTTC.

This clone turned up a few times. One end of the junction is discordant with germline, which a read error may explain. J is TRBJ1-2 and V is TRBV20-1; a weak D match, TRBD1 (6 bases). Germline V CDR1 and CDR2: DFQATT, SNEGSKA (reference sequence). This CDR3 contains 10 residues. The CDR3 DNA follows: TGCAGTGCTAGAGAACAGGGAAATGTGTTC. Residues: CSAREQGNVF.

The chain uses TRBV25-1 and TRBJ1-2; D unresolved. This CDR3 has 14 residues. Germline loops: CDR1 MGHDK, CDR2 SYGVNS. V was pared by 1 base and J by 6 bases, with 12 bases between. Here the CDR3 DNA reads TGTGCCAGCAGTGAATCAGAGGTCTTAGATGGCTACACCTTC. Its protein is CASSESEVLDGYTF.

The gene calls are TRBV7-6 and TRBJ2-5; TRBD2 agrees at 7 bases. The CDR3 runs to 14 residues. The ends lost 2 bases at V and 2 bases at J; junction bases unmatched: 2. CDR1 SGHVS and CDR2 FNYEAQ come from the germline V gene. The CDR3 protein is CASSLWGGQETQYF. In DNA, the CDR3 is TGTGCCAGCAGCTTATGGGGAGGGCAAGAGACCCAGTACTTC.

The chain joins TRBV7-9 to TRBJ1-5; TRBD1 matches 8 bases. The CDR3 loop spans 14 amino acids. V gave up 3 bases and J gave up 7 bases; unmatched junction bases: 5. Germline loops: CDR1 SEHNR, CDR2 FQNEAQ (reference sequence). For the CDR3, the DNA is TGTGCCAGCAGCTTGACAGGGGAAAGACAGCCCCAGCATTTT. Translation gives CASSLTGERQPQHF.

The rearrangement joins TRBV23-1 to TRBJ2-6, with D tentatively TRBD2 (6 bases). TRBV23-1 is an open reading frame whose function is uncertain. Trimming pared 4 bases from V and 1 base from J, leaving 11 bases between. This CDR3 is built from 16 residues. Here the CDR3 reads CASSRGLFSGANVLTF. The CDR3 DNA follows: TGCGCCAGCAGTCGAGGACTATTTTCTGGGGCCAACGTCCTGACTTTC.

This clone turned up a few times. The DNA of the CDR3 is TGTGCCAGCACCACTACAAAGGAGCAGTACTTC. Its translation is CASTTTKEQYF. The chain recombines TRBV28 with TRBJ2-7; D is unclear. The V and J ends lost 7 bases and 7 bases respectively, with 11 bases between them. Germline lookup yields CDR1 MDHEN and CDR2 SYDVKM. The CDR3 runs to 11 residues.

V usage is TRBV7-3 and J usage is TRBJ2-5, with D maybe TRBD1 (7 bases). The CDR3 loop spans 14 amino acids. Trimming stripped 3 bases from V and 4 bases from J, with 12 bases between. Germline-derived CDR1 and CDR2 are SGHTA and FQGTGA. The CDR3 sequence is CASSFSGGGETQYF. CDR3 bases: TGTGCCAGCAGCTTTTCAGGGGGAGGAGAGACCCAGTACTTC.

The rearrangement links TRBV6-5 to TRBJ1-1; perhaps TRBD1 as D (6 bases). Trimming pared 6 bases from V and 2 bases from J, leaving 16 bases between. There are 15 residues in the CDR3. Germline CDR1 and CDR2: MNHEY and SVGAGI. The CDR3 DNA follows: TGTGCCAGCAGATCTGGACAGTTACTAAACACTGAAGCTTTCTTT. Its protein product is CASRSGQLLNTEAFF.

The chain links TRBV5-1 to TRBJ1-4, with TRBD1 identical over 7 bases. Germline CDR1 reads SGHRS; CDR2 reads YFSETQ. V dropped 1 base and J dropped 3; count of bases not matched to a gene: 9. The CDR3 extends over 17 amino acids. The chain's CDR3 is CASSLKSNRGSNEKLFF. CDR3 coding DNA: TGCGCCAGCAGCTTGAAATCGAACAGGGGATCTAATGAAAAACTGTTTTTT.

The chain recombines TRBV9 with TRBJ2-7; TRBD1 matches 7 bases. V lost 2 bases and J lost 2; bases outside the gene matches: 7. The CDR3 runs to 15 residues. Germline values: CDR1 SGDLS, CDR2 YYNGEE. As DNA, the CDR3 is TGTGCCAGCAGCGTCGGGACAGCCGTTACCTACGAGCAGTACTTC. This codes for CASSVGTAVTYEQYF.

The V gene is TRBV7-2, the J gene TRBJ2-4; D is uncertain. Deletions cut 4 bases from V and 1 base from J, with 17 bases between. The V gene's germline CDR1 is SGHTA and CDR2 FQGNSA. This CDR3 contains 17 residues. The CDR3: CASSSVVRSGAKNIQYF. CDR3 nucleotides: TGTGCCAGCAGCTCGGTTGTTCGATCCGGGGCCAAAAACATTCAGTACTTC.

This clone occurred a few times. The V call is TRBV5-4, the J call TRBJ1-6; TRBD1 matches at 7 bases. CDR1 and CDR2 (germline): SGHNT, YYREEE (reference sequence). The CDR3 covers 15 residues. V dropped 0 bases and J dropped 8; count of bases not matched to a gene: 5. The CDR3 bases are TGTGCCAGCAGCTTGGACAGGGGTGGGGATTCACCCCTCCACTTT. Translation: CASSLDRGGDSPLHF.